This is a list of T cell receptor beta chains from one sample in a study of cytomegalovirus exposure and HLA in healthy donors. Method: immunoSEQ multiplex PCR; TCRdb's copy keeps in-frame clones and lacks some. The sample has 80,000 to 100,000 clones, over 75% seen once. The sequenced sample consisted of PBMCs. The source of these receptors is a man aged 35-49 years in good health and CMV-seropositive. Both conserved end residues are part of each CDR3. The order of the fields is J gene, D gene, V gene, CDR3 DNA, CDR3 protein. A D gene is named only where the DNA matches it firmly.

j_gene: TRBJ2-1
d_gene: TRBD2
v_gene: TRBV18
CDR3nt: TGTGCCAGCTCACCCAACCCTGGACTAATGGGGGGGAATGAGCAGTTCTTC
CDR3aa: CASSPNPGLMGGNEQFF

j_gene: TRBJ2-3
d_gene: .
v_gene: TRBV11-2
CDR3nt: TGTGCCAGCAGCTCTTCCCGGGCAGATACGCAGTATTTT
CDR3aa: CASSSSRADTQYF

j_gene: TRBJ2-7
d_gene: TRBD1
v_gene: TRBV11-2
CDR3nt: TGTGCCAGCAGCTTAGTTGGGCAGGGGGACTTC
CDR3aa: CASSLVGQGDF

j_gene: TRBJ1-6
d_gene: TRBD1
v_gene: TRBV18
CDR3nt: TGTGCCAGCTCGGGAGCGACAGGGGGCTTTGGGTCACCCCTCCACTTT
CDR3aa: CASSGATGGFGSPLHF

j_gene: TRBJ2-4
d_gene: TRBD2
v_gene: TRBV28
CDR3nt: TGTGCCAGCAGTTTTTTCGGGAGGGGAGTCAAAAACAGTCAGTACTTC
CDR3aa: CASSFFGRGVKNSQYF

j_gene: TRBJ2-1
d_gene: TRBD2
v_gene: TRBV27
CDR3nt: TGTGCCAGCAGTTTTGGCGGGAGCTCCTACAATGAGCAGTTCTTC
CDR3aa: CASSFGGSSYNEQFF

j_gene: TRBJ2-1
d_gene: TRBD2
v_gene: TRBV5-6
CDR3nt: TGTGCCAGCAGCTTTTGGGGAGGGAATGAGCAGTTCTTC
CDR3aa: CASSFWGGNEQFF

j_gene: TRBJ1-1
d_gene: TRBD1
v_gene: TRBV2
CDR3nt: TGTGCCAGCAGTACTGGGACAGGGAGGACACCAGCTTTCTTT
CDR3aa: CASSTGTGRTPAFF

j_gene: TRBJ2-7
d_gene: TRBD2
v_gene: TRBV11-3
CDR3nt: TGTGCCAGCAGCCAAAGCGGGATGACCGAGCAGTACTTC
CDR3aa: CASSQSGMTEQYF

j_gene: TRBJ2-7
d_gene: .
v_gene: TRBV19
CDR3nt: TGTGCCAGTAGCCAATCTCCCGGGACTCCCCTCGAGCAGTACTTC
CDR3aa: CASSQSPGTPLEQYF

j_gene: TRBJ2-5
d_gene: .
v_gene: TRBV5-1
CDR3nt: TGCGCCAGCAGCTCAGGACAGCCCCAAGAGACCCAGTACTTC
CDR3aa: CASSSGQPQETQYF

j_gene: TRBJ2-2
d_gene: TRBD2
v_gene: TRBV7-9
CDR3nt: TGTGCCAGCAGCCCAGCACTAGCGGGAGCTGCCGGGGAGCTGTTTTTT
CDR3aa: CASSPALAGAAGELFF

j_gene: TRBJ2-7
d_gene: .
v_gene: TRBV6-5
CDR3nt: TGTGCCAGCAGTTATACAGCTTACTCCTACGAGCAGTACTTC
CDR3aa: CASSYTAYSYEQYF